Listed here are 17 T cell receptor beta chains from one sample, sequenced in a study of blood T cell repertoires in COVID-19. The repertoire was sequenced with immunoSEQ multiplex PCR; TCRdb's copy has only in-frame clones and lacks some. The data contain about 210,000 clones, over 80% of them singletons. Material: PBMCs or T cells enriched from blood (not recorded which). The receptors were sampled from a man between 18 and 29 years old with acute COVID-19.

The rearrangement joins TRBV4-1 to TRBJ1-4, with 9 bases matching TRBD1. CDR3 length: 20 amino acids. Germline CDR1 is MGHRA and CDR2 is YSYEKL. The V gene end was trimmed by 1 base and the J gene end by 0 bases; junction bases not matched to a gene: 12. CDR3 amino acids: CASSQVLGTGRSPTNEKLFF. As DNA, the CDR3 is TGCGCCAGCAGCCAAGTTCTTGGGACAGGGAGAAGTCCAACTAATGAAAAACTGTTTTTT.

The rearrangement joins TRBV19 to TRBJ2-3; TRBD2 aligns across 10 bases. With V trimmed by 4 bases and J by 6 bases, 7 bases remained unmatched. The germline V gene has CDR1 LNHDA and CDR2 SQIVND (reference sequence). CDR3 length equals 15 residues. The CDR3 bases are TGTGCCAGTAGTACGCTAGCGGGAGTTGGGGATACGCAGTATTTT. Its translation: CASSTLAGVGDTQYF.

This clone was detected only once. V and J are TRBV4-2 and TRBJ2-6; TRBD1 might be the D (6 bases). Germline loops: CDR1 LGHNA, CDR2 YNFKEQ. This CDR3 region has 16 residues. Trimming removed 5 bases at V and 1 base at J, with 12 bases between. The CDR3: CASSTQGGSGANVLTF. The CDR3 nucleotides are TGTGCCAGCAGCACACAGGGCGGATCTGGGGCCAACGTCCTGACTTTC.

The CDR3 loop is CASSLVGGTNEKLFF. CDR3 nucleotides: TGTGCCAGCAGTCTCGTGGGGGGAACTAATGAAAAACTGTTTTTT. The chain carries TRBV6-5 and TRBJ1-4, with a possible D match to TRBD1 (5 bases). The germline V gene has CDR1 MNHEY and CDR2 SVGAGI. CDR3 length equals 15 residues. The V end was cut by 5 bases, the J end by 1 base, with 11 bases between.

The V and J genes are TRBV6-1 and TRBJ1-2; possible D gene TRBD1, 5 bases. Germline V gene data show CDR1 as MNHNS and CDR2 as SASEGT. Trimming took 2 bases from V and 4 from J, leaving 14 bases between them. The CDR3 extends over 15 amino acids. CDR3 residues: CASSEWEGLAYGYTF. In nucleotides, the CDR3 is TGTGCCAGCAGTGAATGGGAGGGGTTAGCCTATGGCTACACCTTC.

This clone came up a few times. The CDR3, as DNA: TGTGCCAGTAGTAAGAGACAGGGTGTAAATCAGCCCCAGCATTTT. Translated, it gives CASSKRQGVNQPQHF. The rearrangement links TRBV19 to TRBJ1-5; 7 bases align to TRBD1. The junction had 7 bases not matched to a gene; V was cut back by 4 bases and J by 4 bases. The CDR3 sequence is 15 residues long. Germline values: CDR1 LNHDA, CDR2 SQIVND (reference sequence).

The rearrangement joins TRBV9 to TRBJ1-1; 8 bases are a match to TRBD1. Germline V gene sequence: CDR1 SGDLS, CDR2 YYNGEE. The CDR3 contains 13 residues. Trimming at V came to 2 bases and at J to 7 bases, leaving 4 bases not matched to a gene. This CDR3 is CASSVGTGYEAFF. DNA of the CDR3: TGTGCCAGCAGCGTCGGGACAGGCTATGAAGCTTTCTTT.

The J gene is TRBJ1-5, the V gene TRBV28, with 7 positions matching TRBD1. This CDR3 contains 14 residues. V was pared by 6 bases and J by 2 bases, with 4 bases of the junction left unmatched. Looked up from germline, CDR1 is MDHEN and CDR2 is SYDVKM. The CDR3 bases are TGTGCCAGCAGCCGGGACAGCGGCAATCAGCCCCAGCATTTT. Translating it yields CASSRDSGNQPQHF.

CDR3 protein: CASIIPSGLAAYNEQFF. The CDR3 DNA sequence: TGTGCCAGCATCATCCCGTCTGGACTAGCGGCTTACAATGAGCAGTTCTTC. The chain uses TRBV11-2 and TRBJ2-1; 10 bases line up with TRBD2. The germline gives CDR1 SGHAT, CDR2 FQNNGV. The CDR3 covers 17 residues. V shed 7 bases, J shed 4 bases, and the junction held 13 bases outside the gene matches.

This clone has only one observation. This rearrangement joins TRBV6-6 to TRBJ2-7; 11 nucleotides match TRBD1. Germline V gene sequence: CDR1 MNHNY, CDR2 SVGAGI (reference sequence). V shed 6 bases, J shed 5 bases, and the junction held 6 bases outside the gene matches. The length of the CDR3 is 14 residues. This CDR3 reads CASRSPGQGDEQYF. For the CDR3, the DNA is TGTGCCAGCAGGTCCCCGGGACAGGGGGACGAGCAGTACTTC.

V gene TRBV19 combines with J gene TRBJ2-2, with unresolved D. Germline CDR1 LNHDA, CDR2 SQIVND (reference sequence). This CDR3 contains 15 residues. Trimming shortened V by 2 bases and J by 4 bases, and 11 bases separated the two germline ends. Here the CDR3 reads CASSITSAGTGELFF. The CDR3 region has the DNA TGTGCCAGTAGTATAACCAGCGCCGGCACCGGGGAGCTGTTTTTT.

The CDR3 coding sequence is TGTGCCAGCAGTTACAGGACCCACACTGAAGCTTTCTTT. This gives the protein CASSYRTHTEAFF. The gene calls are TRBV27 and TRBJ1-1, with a tentative D call TRBD1 (5 bases). The CDR3 has 13 amino acids. V was shortened by 4 bases and J by 3 bases, with 9 bases between the two germline ends. The V gene's germline CDR1 is MNHEY and CDR2 SMNVEV (reference sequence).

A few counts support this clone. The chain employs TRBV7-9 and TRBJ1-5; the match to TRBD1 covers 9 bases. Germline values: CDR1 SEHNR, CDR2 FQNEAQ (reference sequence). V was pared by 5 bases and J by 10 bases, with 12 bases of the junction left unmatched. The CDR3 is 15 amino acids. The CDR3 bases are TGTGCCAGCAGCCCGGTTGAGGACAGGGGAGGTCCCCAGCATTTT. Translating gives CASSPVEDRGGPQHF.

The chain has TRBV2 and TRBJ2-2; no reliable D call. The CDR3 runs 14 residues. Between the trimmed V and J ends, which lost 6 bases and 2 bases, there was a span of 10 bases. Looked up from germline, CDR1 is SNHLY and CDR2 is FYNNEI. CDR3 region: CASSPTPNTGELFF. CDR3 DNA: TGTGCCAGCAGCCCAACACCAAACACCGGGGAGCTGTTTTTT.

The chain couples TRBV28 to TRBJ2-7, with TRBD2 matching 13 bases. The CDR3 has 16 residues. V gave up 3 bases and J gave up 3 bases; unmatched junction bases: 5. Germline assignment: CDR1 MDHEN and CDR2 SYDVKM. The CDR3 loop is CASSFHRTSGSYEQYF. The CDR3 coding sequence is TGTGCCAGCAGTTTCCATCGGACTAGCGGGAGCTACGAGCAGTACTTC.

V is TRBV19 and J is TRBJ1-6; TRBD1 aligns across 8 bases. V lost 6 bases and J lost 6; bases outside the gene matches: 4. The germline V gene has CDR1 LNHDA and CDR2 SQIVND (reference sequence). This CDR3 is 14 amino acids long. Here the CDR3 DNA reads TGTGCCAGTAGCCAAACAGGGGGTAATTCACCCCTCCACTTT. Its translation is CASSQTGGNSPLHF.

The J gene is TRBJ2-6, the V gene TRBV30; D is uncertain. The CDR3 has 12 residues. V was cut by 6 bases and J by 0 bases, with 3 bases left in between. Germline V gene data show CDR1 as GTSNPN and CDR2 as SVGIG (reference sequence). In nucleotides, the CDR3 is TGTGCCTGCCACTCTGGGGCCAACGTCCTGACTTTC. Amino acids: CACHSGANVLTF.